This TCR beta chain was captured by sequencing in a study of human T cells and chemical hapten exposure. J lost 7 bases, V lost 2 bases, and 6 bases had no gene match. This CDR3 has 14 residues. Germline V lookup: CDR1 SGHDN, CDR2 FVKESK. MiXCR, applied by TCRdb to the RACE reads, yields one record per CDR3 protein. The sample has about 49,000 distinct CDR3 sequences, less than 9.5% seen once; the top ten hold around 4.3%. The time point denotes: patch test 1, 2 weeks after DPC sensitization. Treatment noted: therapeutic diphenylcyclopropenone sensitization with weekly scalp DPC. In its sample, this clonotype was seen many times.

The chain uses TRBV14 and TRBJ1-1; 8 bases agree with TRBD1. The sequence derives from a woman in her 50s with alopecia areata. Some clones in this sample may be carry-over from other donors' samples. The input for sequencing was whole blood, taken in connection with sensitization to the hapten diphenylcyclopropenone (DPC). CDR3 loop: CASSQRTGRGEAFF. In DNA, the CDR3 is TGTGCCAGCAGCCAAAGGACAGGGAGGGGTGAAGCTTTCTTT.